Listed here are 4 T cell receptor beta chains from one sample, sequenced in a study of shared clonotypes between healthy human individuals. Profiled with immunoSEQ multiplex PCR; TCRdb holds only in-frame clones, not every one. The sample lists roughly 480,000 clones; approximately 79% were seen once. Material: PBMCs. The receptors were gathered from a woman aged 40 to 49 in good health. Some clones in this sample may be carry-over from other donors' samples.

This rearrangement joins TRBV7-3 to TRBJ1-1; D is possibly TRBD1 (6 bases). The CDR3 contains 12 residues. CDR1 SGHTA and CDR2 FQGTGA come from the germline V gene. V lost 5 bases and J 5 bases, leaving 9 bases between the germline ends. Here the CDR3 reads CASSATGTEAFF. The DNA of the CDR3 is TGTGCCAGCAGCGCTACAGGGACTGAAGCTTTCTTT.

This rearrangement joins TRBV27 to TRBJ2-7; D gene unclear. This CDR3 contains 14 residues. V dropped 2 bases and J dropped 2 bases, with 10 bases sitting between them. CDR1 is MNHEY and CDR2 is SMNVEV in the germline V gene (reference sequence). For the CDR3, the DNA is TGTGCCAGCAGTTTAGGGCTAGGACCCTACGAGCAGTACTTC. This translates into CASSLGLGPYEQYF.

The chain is built from TRBV4-3 and TRBJ2-4, with D hard to call. Deletions cut 5 bases from V and 6 bases from J, with 14 bases between. Germline V gene lookup returns CDR1 LGHNA and CDR2 YSLEER. This CDR3 is built from 14 residues. The CDR3 loop reads CASSAAPASNIQYF. Here the CDR3 DNA reads TGCGCCAGCAGCGCGGCCCCCGCCTCAAACATTCAGTACTTC.

The V gene is TRBV6-1, the J gene TRBJ1-1, with D possibly TRBD1 on 6 matching bases. Trimming took 1 base from V and 4 from J, leaving 10 bases between them. Germline V gives CDR1 MNHNS, CDR2 SASEGT. This CDR3 is built from 14 residues. The CDR3 protein is CASSEVRGLTEAFF. The CDR3 DNA follows: TGTGCCAGCAGTGAAGTTCGGGGGCTCACTGAAGCTTTCTTT.